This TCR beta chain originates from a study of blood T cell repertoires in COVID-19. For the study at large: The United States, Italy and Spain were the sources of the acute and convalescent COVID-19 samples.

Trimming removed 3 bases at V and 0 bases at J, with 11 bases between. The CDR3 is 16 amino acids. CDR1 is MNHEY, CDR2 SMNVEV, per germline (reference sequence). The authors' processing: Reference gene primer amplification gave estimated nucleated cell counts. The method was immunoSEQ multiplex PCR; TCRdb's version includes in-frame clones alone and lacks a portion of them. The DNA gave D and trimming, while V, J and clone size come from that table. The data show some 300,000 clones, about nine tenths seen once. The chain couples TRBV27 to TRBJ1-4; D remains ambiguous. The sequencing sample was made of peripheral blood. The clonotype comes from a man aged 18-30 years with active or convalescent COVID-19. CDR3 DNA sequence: TGTGCCAGCAGTTTTACTTCACTGGCAACTAATGAAAAACTGTTTTTT. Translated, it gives CASSFTSLATNEKLFF.